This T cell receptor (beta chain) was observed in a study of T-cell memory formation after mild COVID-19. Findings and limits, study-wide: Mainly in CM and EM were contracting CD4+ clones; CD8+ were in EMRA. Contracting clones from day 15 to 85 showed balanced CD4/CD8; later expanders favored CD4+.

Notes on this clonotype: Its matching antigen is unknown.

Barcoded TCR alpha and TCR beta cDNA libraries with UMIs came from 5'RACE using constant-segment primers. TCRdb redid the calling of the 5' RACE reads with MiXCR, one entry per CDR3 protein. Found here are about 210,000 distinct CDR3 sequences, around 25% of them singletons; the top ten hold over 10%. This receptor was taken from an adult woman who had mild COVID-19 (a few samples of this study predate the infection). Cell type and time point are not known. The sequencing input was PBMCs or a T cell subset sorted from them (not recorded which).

As DNA, the CDR3 is TGTGCCAGCAGCCGGCACGCTAGCGGGAGATACGAGCAGTACTTC. Translation gives CASSRHASGRYEQYF. The genes are TRBV12-3 or TRBV12-4 and TRBJ2-7, with 10 positions matching TRBD2. This CDR3 has 15 amino acids. V was clipped by 6 bases and J by 4 bases; unmatched bases: 9.